This T cell receptor (beta chain) was identified in a study of blood T cell repertoires in COVID-19. As for the study in general: Whether acute or convalescent, the COVID-19 samples came from the United States, Italy and Spain. PBMCs, B-cell-depleted T cells, or T cells provided the cDNA or gDNA that made up the material.

Per the original methods: Estimation of nucleated cell counts relied on the amplification of reference gene primers. TCRdb keeps only in-frame clones here, not all; method: immunoSEQ multiplex PCR. The V and J calls and clone size come from that table; D and trimming were worked out from the DNA. The sample lists about 50,000 clones; about 83% were seen once. This receptor was identified in a man in his forties with acute or convalescent COVID-19. The source material was peripheral blood.

The CDR3 is CASRGTGAGELFF. CDR3 DNA sequence: TGTGCCAGTAGGGGGACAGGAGCCGGGGAGCTGTTTTTT. This chain uses TRBV19 with TRBJ2-2; 8 positions match TRBD1. With 6 bases clipped from V and 6 bases from J, the junction kept 3 bases outside the gene matches. CDR3 length: 13 amino acids. Germline loops: CDR1 LNHDA, CDR2 SQIVND (reference sequence).